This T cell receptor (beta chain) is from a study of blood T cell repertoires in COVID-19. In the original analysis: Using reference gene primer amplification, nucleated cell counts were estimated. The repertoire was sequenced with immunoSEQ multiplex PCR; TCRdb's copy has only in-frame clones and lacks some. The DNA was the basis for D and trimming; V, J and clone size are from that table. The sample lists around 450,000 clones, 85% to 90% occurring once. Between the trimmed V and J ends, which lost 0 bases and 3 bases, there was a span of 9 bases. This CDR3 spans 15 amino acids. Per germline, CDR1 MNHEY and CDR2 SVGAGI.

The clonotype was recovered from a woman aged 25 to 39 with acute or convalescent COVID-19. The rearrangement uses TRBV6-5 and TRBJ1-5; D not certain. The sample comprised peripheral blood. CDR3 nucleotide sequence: TGTGCCAGCAGTTACTCGGAGGCCCTCAATCAGCCCCAGCATTTT. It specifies CASSYSEALNQPQHF.